These 10 T cell receptor beta chains were all obtained from the same sample, sequenced in a study of T cells in Graves' hyperthyroidism and ophthalmopathy. Amplified regions were TCR beta CDR3 sequences from RNA transcripts. HTBI primers were the set used in a first-round RT-PCR of the TCR CDR3. One entry per CDR3 protein, called by TCRdb with MiXCR from the multiplex PCR reads. The sample lists over 500,000 distinct CDR3 sequences, 40% to 55% seen once, with 44% in the top ten. Sequenced input: peripheral blood or thyroid tissue (not recorded which). These TCRs come from an adult woman with Graves' disease, either hyperthyroidism or ophthalmopathy (not recorded which).

With regard to this clonotype: Compared with germline, one end of the junction differs, possibly owing to a read error. This chain connects TRBV7-9 to TRBJ2-7, with 11 bases matching TRBD2. The CDR3 is 15 amino acids. The germline V gene encodes CDR1 SEHNR and CDR2 FQNEAQ (reference sequence). CDR3 in amino acids: CASSSRLAGSDEQYF. In nucleotides, the CDR3 is TGCGCCAGCAGCTCCCGACTAGCGGGATCCGACGAGCAGTACTTC.

The J gene is TRBJ1-2, the V gene TRBV29-1; 7 bases line up with TRBD1. Germline V gene sequence: CDR1 SQVTM, CDR2 ANQGSEA. J lost 5 bases, V lost 4 bases, and 4 bases had no gene match. The CDR3 sequence is 12 residues long. The DNA of the CDR3 is TGCAGCGTTGGACAGGGAATATATGGCTACACCTTC. Residues: CSVGQGIYGYTF.

This clonotype appeared a few times. This chain links TRBV7-9 with TRBJ2-7, with 12 bases identical to TRBD2. CDR1 SEHNR and CDR2 FQNEAQ come from the germline V gene (reference sequence). Trimming took 8 bases from V and 7 from J; bases not matched to a gene: 12. This CDR3 comprises 15 residues. The CDR3, as DNA: TGTGCCAGCTCACCGCAGACTAGCGGGGGTTCAGAGCAGTACTTC. This gives the protein CASSPQTSGGSEQYF.

The chain combines TRBV9 with TRBJ2-7; 7 bases are shared with TRBD2. CDR1 and CDR2 (germline): SGDLS, YYNGEE. The CDR3 consists of 17 residues. Trimming removed 4 bases from V and 0 bases from J; junction bases left unmatched: 13. This CDR3 is CASSPRGGPFSSYEQYF. In DNA form, the CDR3 reads TGTGCCAGCAGCCCTCGGGGAGGGCCTTTCTCCTCCTACGAGCAGTACTTC.

This clonotype was detected ten times or more. The rearrangement links TRBV2 to TRBJ2-7, with D maybe TRBD1 (5 bases). The length of the CDR3 is 12 residues. V was clipped by 6 bases and J by 4 bases, with 10 bases between them. Germline CDR1 reads SNHLY; CDR2 reads FYNNEI. CDR3 nucleotide sequence: TGTGCCAGCAGATCGGACACATACGAGCAGTACTTC. Translating gives CASRSDTYEQYF.

V usage is TRBV7-9 and J usage is TRBJ1-4, with a possible D match to TRBD1 (5 bases). V dropped 1 base and J dropped 0 bases, with 9 bases sitting between them. This CDR3 contains 16 residues. The V gene's germline CDR1 is SEHNR and CDR2 FQNEAQ (reference sequence). The CDR3 protein is CASSLVGGTTNEKLFF. For the CDR3, the DNA is TGTGCCAGCAGCTTAGTTGGGGGAACAACTAATGAAAAACTGTTTTTT.

To note about this clonotype: Compared with germline, one end of the junction differs, possibly owing to a read error. The rearrangement joins TRBV28 to TRBJ1-2, with TRBD1 matching over 7 bases. Germline CDR1 is MDHEN and CDR2 is SYDVKM. This CDR3 has 12 residues. CDR3 loop: CACSRGSFGYTF. CDR3 nucleotides: TGTGCCTGCAGCAGGGGGAGCTTCGGCTACACCTTC.

This chain connects TRBV10-3 to TRBJ2-5; TRBD2 might be the D (7 bases). This CDR3 is 13 amino acids long. Germline V gene data show CDR1 as ENHRY and CDR2 as SYGVKD. V lost 7 bases to trimming and J lost 2 bases, with 11 bases between them. CDR3 sequence reads: CAIKGGSQETQYF. The CDR3 DNA reads as TGTGCCATCAAGGGGGGGTCTCAAGAGACCCAGTACTTC.

This clonotype has a handful of counts. The chain is built from TRBV29-1 and TRBJ2-7, with 7 positions matching TRBD1. There are 11 residues in the CDR3. The germline CDR1 and CDR2 sequences are SQVTM and ANQGSEA. J was trimmed by 6 bases and V by 8 bases; bases with no gene match: 7. The CDR3 protein is CSIDRVREQYF. The CDR3 nucleotides read TGCAGCATCGACAGGGTCCGCGAGCAGTACTTC.

The chain recombines TRBV7-2 with TRBJ2-7; D possibly corresponds to TRBD2 (9 bases). Germline CDR1 and CDR2: SGHTA and FQGNSA. The CDR3 is 20 amino acids. V was pared by 4 bases and J by 0 bases, with 28 bases between. In DNA form, the CDR3 reads TGTGCCAGCAGCTGTCCCCGTCCGGGACAGGTAGCGGGAGACTCCTACGAGCAGTACTTC. This codes for CASSCPRPGQVAGDSYEQYF. Full variable domain (rest looked up from reference TRBV7-2 and TRBJ2-7): GAGVSQSPSNKVTEKGKDVELRCDPISGHTALYWYRQSLGQGLEFLIYFQGNSAPDKSGLPSDRFSAERTGGSVSTLTIQRTQQEDSAVYLCASSCPRPGQVAGDSYEQYFGPGTRLTVT.